This T cell receptor beta chain was profiled in a study of T cells expressing NK-cell markers. Study-wide background: Sorted CD3+CD56+NKG2C+, CD3+CD56+NKG2C- and CD3+CD56-NKG2C+ T cells provided the TCR beta repertoires. Sequenced donors, eight in total, included seven who were HCMV-seropositive and one who was seronegative. The study's findings and limits: The CD3+CD56-NKG2C+ fraction of several donors was also led by these clonotypes.

As for this clonotype: Its cognate antigen is unknown.

The CDR3 runs 16 residues. One entry per CDR3 protein, without DNA, is what TCRdb gives after re-calling the 5' RACE reads. The sample table sets out 500,000 to 700,000 distinct CDR3 sequences. The chain is built from TRBV21-1 and TRBJ2-7; the D call from TCRdb, TRBD2, cannot be confirmed without DNA. TRBV21-1 represents a pseudogene. Sequencing was carried out using blood T cells: a sorted CD56 or NKG2C T cell subset, CD4+ or CD8+ T cells, or bulk PBMC T cells (not recorded which). The TCR sequence derives from a man younger than 30 in good health. The chain's CDR3 is CASSKSAAGALGEQYF.